This TCR beta chain was sequenced during a study of T cell repertoires in cytomegalovirus infection. Study as a whole: Based on public TCR beta signatures, there were indications of CMV infection and of a matching HLA type.

Notes on the study in general: What dominated the ex vivo response were HLA-C-restricted CMV-specific TCR beta clonotypes.

Trimming cost V 1 base and J 4 bases, with 7 bases left between them. Germline values: CDR1 SGHVS, CDR2 FNYEAQ. The CDR3 loop spans 13 amino acids. In TCRdb, the reads were re-called with MiXCR into one record per CDR3 protein. Found here are approximately 490,000 distinct CDR3 sequences, about 10% of them singletons; the top ten hold roughly a tenth. This clonotype was recorded many times. The target antigen is unknown. The source of this sequence is a human donor in good health (CMV status not recorded). Some clones in this sample may be carry-over from other donors' samples. This chain joins TRBV7-6 and TRBJ1-1; D uncertain. The specimen was PBMCs. DNA for the CDR3: TGTGCCAGCAGCTTAGAATTTGCCACTGAAGCTTTCTTT. Translating gives CASSLEFATEAFF.